This T cell receptor (beta chain) was obtained from a study of CD8 T cells in ankylosing spondylitis. As the method for making TCR beta libraries, quantitative 5'-RACE with molecular barcodes was used. TCRdb re-analysed the 5' RACE reads in MiXCR, keeping a single row per CDR3 protein. Among around 770,000 distinct CDR3 sequences listed, 19% were seen once. Details on this clonotype: The target antigen is unknown.

Germline CDR1 is SNHLY and CDR2 is FYNNEI. This CDR3 spans 12 amino acids. V lost 5 bases and J 5 bases, leaving 10 bases between the germline ends. Study-wide results and limits: Earlier reports found some motif variants in synovial fluid and blood in reactive arthritis. A motif of roughly 8 highly homologous TCR beta variants was seen as apparently characteristic of ankylosing spondylitis blood. Enrichment of disease-linked clones was reportedly significant in matched ankylosing spondylitis synovial fluid. As for the disease-linked clones, they showed a CD8+ phenotype and occurred at relatively low frequencies in peripheral blood.

The sample consisted of blood, either unsorted or a sorted T cell fraction (not recorded which). The receptor was isolated from a male donor with ankylosing spondylitis. The gene calls are TRBV2 and TRBJ2-7; possible D gene TRBD2, 6 bases. CDR3 residues: CASSPGEHEQYF. The CDR3 DNA sequence: TGTGCCAGCAGTCCGGGAGAGCACGAGCAGTACTTC.